This TCR beta chain was sequenced in a study of T cell changes during pregnancy in multiple sclerosis. V trimming: 0 bases; J trimming: 3 bases; junction bases outside the gene matches: 3. Germline CDR1 and CDR2: KGHSH and LQKENI. This CDR3 is 17 amino acids long. The assay was immunoSEQ multiplex PCR, and TCRdb's table has in-frame clones only and misses some. The repertoire includes tens of thousands of clones, approximately 87% of them detected once, and about 4.7% sits in the top ten. V usage is TRBV18 and J usage is TRBJ2-2; TRBD2 matches at 11 bases. The origin of this receptor is a female donor in good health, enrolled as a control in a pregnancy study. This specimen was peripheral blood, taken in the second trimester of pregnancy. CDR3 sequence reads: CASSPPVLAGDTGELFF. CDR3 sequence (DNA): TGTGCCAGCTCACCACCTGTACTAGCGGGGGACACCGGGGAGCTGTTTTTT.